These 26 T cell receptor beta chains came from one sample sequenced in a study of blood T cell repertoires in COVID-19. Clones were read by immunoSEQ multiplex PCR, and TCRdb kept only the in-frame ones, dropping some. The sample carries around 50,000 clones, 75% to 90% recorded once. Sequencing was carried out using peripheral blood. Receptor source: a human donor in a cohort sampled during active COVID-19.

CDR3 protein: CAISESVLEGHGYTF. The DNA for the CDR3 is TGTGCCATCAGTGAGTCGGTGTTAGAGGGTCATGGCTACACCTTC. The rearrangement links TRBV10-3 to TRBJ1-2; no definite D call. Germline CDR1 ENHRY, CDR2 SYGVKD. This CDR3 contains 15 residues. The V and J ends lost 0 bases and 6 bases respectively, with 14 bases between them.

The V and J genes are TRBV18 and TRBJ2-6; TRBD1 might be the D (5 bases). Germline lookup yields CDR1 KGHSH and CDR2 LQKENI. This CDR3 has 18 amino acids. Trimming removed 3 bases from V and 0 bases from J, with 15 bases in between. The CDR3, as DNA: TGTGCCAGCTCACCCCTCCGACAGAGGAGCTCTGGGGCCAACGTCCTGACTTTC. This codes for CASSPLRQRSSGANVLTF.

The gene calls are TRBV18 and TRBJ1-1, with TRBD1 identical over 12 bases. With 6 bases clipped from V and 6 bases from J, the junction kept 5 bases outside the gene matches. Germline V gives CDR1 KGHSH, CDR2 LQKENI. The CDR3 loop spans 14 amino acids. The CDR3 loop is CASSGDRGRPEAFF. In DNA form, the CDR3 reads TGTGCCAGCTCCGGGGACAGGGGGCGACCTGAAGCTTTCTTT.

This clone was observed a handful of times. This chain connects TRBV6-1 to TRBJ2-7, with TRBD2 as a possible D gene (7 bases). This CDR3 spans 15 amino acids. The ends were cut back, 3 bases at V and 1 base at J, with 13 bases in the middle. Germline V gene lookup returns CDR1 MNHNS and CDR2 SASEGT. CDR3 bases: TGTGCCAGCAGTGATAGGAGGGGGGGGTCCTACGAGCAGTACTTC. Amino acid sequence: CASSDRRGGSYEQYF.

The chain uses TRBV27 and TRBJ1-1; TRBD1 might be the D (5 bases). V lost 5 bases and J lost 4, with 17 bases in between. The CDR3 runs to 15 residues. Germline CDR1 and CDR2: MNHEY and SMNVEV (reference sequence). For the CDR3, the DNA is TGTGCCAGCAGTCCCGGGCCCCGGGGGGGCACTGAAGCTTTCTTT. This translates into CASSPGPRGGTEAFF.

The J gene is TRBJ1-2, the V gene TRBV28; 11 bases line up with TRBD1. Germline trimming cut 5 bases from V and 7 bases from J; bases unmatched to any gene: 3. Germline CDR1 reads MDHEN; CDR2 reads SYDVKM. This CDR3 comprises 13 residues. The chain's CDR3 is CASSLDRGLGYTF. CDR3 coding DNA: TGTGCCAGCAGTCTGGACAGGGGGCTTGGCTACACCTTC.

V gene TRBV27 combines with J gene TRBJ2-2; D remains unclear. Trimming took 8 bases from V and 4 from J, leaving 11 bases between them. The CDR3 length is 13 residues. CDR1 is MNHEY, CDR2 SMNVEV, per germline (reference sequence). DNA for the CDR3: TGTGCCAGCGAAAGTTCGGTCACCGGGGAGCTGTTTTTT. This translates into CASESSVTGELFF.

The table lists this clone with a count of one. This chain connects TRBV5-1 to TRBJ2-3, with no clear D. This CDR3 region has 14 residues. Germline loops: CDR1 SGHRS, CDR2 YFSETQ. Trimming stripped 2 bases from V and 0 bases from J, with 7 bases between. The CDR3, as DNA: TGCGCCAGCAGCTTACATTCTAGCACAGATACGCAGTATTTT. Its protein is CASSLHSSTDTQYF. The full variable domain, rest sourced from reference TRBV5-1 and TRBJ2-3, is KAGVTQTPRYLIKTRGQQVTLSCSPISGHRSVSWYQQTPGQGLQFLFEYFSETQRNKGNFPGRFSGRQFSNSRSEMNVSTLELGDSALYLCASSLHSSTDTQYFGPGTRLTVL.

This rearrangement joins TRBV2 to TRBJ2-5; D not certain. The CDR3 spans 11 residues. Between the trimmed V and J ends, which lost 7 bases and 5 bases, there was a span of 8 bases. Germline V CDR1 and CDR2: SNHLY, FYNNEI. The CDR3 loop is CASTLRETQYF. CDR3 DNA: TGTGCCAGCACCCTGCGGGAGACCCAGTACTTC.

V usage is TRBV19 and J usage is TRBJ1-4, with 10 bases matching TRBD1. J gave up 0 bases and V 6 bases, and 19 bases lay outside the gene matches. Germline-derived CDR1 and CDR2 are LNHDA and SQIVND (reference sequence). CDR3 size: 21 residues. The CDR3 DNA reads TGTGCCAGTAGGACTCGGCGGCGGGGACAGGGGAATTGGGCAACTAATGAAAAACTGTTTTTT. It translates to CASRTRRRGQGNWATNEKLFF.

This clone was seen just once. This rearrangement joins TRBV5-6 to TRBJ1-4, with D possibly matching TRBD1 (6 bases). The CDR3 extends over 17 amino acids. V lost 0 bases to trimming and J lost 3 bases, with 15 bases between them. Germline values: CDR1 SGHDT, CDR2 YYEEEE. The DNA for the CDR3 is TGTGCCAGCAGCTTGGCGGGCAGGGGAGCCTCTAATGAAAAACTGTTTTTT. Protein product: CASSLAGRGASNEKLFF.

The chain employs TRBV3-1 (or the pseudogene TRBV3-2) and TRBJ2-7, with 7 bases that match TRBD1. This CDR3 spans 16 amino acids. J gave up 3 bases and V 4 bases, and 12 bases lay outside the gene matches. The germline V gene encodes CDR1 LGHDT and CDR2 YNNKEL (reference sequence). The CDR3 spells CASSLREGQGVYEQYF. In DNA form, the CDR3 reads TGTGCCAGCAGCCTAAGAGAGGGGCAGGGGGTCTACGAGCAGTACTTC.

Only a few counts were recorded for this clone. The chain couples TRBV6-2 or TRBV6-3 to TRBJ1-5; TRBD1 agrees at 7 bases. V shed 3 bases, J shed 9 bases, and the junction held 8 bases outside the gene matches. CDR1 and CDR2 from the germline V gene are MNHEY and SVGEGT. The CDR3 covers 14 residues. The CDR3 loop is CASSYGQESGPQHF. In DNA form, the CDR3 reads TGTGCCAGCAGTTATGGACAGGAGTCCGGGCCCCAGCATTTT.

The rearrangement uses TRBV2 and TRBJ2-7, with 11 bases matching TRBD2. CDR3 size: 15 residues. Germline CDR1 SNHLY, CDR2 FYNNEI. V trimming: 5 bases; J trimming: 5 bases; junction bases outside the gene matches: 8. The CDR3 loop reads CASSLAGGPSDEQYF. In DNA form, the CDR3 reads TGTGCCAGCAGTTTAGCGGGAGGGCCGTCTGACGAGCAGTACTTC.

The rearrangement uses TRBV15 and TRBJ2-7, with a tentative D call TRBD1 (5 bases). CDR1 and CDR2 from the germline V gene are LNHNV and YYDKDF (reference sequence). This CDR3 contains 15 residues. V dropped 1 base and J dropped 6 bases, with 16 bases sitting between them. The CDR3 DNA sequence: TGTGCCACCAGCAGAGGGACAACCTCACGGCTCGAGCAGTACTTC. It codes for CATSRGTTSRLEQYF. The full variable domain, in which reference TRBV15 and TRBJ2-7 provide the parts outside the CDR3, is DAMVIQNPRYQVTQFGKPVTLSCSQTLNHNVMYWYQQKSSQAPKLLFHYYDKDFNNEADTPDNFQSRRPNTSFCFLDIRSPGLGDTAMYLCATSRGTTSRLEQYFGPGTRLTVT.

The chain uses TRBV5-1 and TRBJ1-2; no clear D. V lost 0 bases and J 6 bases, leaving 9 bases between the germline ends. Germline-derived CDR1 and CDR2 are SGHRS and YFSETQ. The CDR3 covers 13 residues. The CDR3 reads CASSLASGNGYTF. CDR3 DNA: TGCGCCAGCAGCTTGGCCTCGGGAAATGGCTACACCTTC.

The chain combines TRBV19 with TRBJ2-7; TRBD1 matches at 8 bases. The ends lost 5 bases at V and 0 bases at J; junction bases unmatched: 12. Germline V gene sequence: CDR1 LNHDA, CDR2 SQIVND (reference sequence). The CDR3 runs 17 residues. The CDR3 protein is CASSSRLGQGSSYEQYF. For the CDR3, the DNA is TGTGCCAGTAGTTCTCGCCTTGGACAGGGTAGCTCCTACGAGCAGTACTTC. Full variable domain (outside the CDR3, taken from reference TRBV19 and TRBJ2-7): DGGITQSPKYLFRKEGQNVTLSCEQNLNHDAMYWYRQDPGQGLRLIYYSQIVNDFQKGDIAEGYSVSREKKESFPLTVTSAQKNPTAFYLCASSSRLGQGSSYEQYFGPGTRLTVT.

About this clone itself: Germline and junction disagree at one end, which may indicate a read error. CDR3 loop: CASSDSTTGTVF. The CDR3 region has the DNA TGTGCCAGCAGTGACTCGACGACAGGGACCGTCTTC. This rearrangement joins TRBV6-4 to TRBJ1-2; 7 bases align to TRBD1. CDR3 length equals 12 residues. Looked up from germline, CDR1 is MRHNA and CDR2 is SNTAGT.

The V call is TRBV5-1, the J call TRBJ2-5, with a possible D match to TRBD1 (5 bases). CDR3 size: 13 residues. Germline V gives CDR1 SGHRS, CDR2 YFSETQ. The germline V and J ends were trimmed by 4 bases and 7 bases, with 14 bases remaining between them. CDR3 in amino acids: CASSPNPQGTQYF. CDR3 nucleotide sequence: TGCGCCAGCAGCCCAAACCCCCAGGGGACCCAGTACTTC.

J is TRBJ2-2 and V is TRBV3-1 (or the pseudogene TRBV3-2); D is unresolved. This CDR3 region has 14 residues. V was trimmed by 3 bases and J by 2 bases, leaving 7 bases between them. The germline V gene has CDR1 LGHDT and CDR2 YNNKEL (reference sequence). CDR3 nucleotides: TGTGCCAGCAGCCAGATGGGCAACACCGGGGAGCTGTTTTTT. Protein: CASSQMGNTGELFF.

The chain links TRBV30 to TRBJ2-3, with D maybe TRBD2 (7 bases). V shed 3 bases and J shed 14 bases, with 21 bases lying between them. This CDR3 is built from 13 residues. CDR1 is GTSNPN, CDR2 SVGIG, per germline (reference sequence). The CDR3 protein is CAWRDLGRGISYF. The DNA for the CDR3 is TGTGCCTGGAGGGATCTGGGGAGGGGGATATCGTATTTT.

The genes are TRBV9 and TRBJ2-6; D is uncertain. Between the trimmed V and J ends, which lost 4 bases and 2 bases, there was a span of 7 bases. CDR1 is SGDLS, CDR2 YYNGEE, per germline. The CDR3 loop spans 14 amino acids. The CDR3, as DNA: TGTGCCAGCAGCTCACCGGCTGGGGCCAACGTCCTGACTTTC. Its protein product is CASSSPAGANVLTF.

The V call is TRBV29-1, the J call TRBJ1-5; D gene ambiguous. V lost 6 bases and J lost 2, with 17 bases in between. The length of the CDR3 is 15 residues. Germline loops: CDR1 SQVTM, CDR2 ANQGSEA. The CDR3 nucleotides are TGCAGCGTCTCACTTACCTCGGGAGGCAATCAGCCCCAGCATTTT. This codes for CSVSLTSGGNQPQHF.

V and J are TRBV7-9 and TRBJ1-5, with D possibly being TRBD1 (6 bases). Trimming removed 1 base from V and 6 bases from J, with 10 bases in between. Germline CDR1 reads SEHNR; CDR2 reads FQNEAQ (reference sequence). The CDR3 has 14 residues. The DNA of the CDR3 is TGTGCCAGCAGCTTAGAAGGGGGTGGTCAGCCCCAGCATTTT. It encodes CASSLEGGGQPQHF.

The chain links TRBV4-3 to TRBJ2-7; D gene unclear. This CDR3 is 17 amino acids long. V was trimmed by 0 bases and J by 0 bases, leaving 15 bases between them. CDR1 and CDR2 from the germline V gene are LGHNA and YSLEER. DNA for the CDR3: TGCGCCAGCAGCCAAGATTACGGGTACCACGACTCCTACGAGCAGTACTTC. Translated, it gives CASSQDYGYHDSYEQYF.

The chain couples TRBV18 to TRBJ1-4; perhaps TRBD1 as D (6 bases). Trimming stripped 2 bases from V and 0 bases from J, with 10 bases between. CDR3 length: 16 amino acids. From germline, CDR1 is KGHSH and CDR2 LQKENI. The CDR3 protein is CASSPWGQATNEKLFF. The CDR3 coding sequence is TGTGCCAGCTCACCATGGGGGCAGGCAACTAATGAAAAACTGTTTTTT.